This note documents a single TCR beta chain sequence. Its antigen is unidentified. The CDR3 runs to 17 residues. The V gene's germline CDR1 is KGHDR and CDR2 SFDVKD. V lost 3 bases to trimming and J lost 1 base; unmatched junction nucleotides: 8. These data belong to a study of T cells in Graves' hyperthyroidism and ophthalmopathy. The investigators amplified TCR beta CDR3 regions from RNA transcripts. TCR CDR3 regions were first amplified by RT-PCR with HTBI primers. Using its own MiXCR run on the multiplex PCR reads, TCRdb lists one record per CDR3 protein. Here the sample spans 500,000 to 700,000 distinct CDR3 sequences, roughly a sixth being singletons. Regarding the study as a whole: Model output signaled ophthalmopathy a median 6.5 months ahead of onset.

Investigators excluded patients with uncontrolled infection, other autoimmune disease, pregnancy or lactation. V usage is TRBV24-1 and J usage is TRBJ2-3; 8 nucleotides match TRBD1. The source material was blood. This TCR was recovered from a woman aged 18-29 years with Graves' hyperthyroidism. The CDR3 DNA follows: TGTGCCACCAGTGATCCAGACCCGGGACAGGGCACAGATACGCAGTATTTT. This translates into CATSDPDPGQGTDTQYF.